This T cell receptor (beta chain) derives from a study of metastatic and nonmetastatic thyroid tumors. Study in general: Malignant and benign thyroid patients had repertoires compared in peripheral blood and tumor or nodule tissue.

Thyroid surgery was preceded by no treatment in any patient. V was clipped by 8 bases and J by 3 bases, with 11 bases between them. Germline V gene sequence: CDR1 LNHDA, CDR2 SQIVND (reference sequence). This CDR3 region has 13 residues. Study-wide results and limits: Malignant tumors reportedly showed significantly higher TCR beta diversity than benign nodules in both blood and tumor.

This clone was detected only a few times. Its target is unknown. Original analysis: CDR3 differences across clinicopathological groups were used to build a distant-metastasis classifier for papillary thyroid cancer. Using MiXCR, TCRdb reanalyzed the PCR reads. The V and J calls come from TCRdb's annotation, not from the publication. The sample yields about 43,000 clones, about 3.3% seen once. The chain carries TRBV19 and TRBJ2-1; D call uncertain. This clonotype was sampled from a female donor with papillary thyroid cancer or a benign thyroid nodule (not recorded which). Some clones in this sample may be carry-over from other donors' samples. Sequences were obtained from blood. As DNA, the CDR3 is TGTGCCAGTGCAGTAGCCGGCTACAATGAGCAGTTCTTC. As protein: CASAVAGYNEQFF. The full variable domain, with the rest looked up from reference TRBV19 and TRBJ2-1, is DGGITQSPKYLFRKEGQNVTLSCEQNLNHDAMYWYRQDPGQGLRLIYYSQIVNDFQKGDIAEGYSVSREKKESFPLTVTSAQKNPTAFYLCASAVAGYNEQFFGPGTRLTVL.